The clone carrying this T cell receptor beta chain was observed a few times. Its specificity is not known. V trimming: 9 bases; J trimming: 8 bases; junction bases outside the gene matches: 8. There are 12 residues in the CDR3. The germline gives CDR1 KGHDR, CDR2 SFDVKD. Study outcomes and limitations: Tumor memory CD4+ T cell TCR gene usage clustered with blood and lymph node memory CD4+ cells and lymph node naive CD4+ cells. The larger-cohort validation was restricted to a single TCR beta V-J rearrangement rather than whole repertoires. Tumor-infiltrating Treg TCR alpha and beta sequences overlapped most with tumor naive CD4+ T cells, then blood naive.

After constant-region reverse-primer amplification, full-length variable regions underwent semi-nested PCR with Nested Universal Primer A. One entry per CDR3 protein, called by TCRdb with MiXCR from the 5' RACE reads. Of tens of thousands of distinct CDR3 sequences in the sample, around a fifth are singletons; the top ten hold approximately 4.7%. Treg sorting used a CD4+CD25+CD127-/low gate. The material sequenced was Tregs sorted from a lymph node. The chain combines TRBV24-1 with TRBJ1-1; 7 bases are shared with TRBD1. The clonotype originates from a female donor with breast cancer. The CDR3 region is CATGGTGQEAFF. In DNA form, the CDR3 reads TGTGCCACCGGCGGTACGGGACAGGAAGCTTTCTTT.